The rows below give T cell receptor beta chains drawn from one sample of a study of cytomegalovirus exposure and HLA in healthy donors. Here immunoSEQ multiplex PCR was the method, and the copy in TCRdb shows in-frame clones only, minus some. The sample has about 180,000 clones; roughly 79% are singletons. Sequenced: PBMCs. These receptors all come from a male donor in good health and CMV-seronegative. Both conserved end residues are part of each CDR3. Each record gives: clone size, D gene, V gene, J gene, CDR3 protein, CDR3 DNA. D genes are given only for firm matches. A row's size may be missing; if present it is once, few, many or a size class.

>NA|NA|TRBV20-1|TRBJ2-3
CSALSTDTQYF
TGCAGTGCTCTTAGCACAGATACGCAGTATTTT
>NA|TRBD2|TRBV4-2|TRBJ2-1
CASSQVFPLMAGGSYNEQFF
TGTGCCAGCAGCCAAGTCTTCCCCCTGATGGCGGGAGGCTCCTACAATGAGCAGTTCTTC
>NA|TRBD2|TRBV5-6|TRBJ2-3
CASSPAGVAGGTDTQYF
TGTGCCAGCAGCCCCGCAGGGGTAGCGGGGGGCACAGATACGCAGTATTTT
>NA|NA|TRBV21-1|TRBJ2-7
CASSKAHKLDYEQYF
TGTGCCAGCAGCAAAGCGCACAAACTAGACTACGAGCAGTACTTC
>NA|TRBD2|TRBV9|TRBJ2-1
CASSATGLFTNEQFF
TGTGCCAGCAGCGCTACGGGACTATTTACCAATGAGCAGTTCTTC
>NA|NA|TRBV11-3|TRBJ2-1
CASSYTSGNSYNEQFF
TGTGCCAGCAGCTATACCTCGGGTAACTCCTACAATGAGCAGTTCTTC
>NA|NA|TRBV6-6|TRBJ1-1
CASSYSVSGNTEAFF
TGTGCCAGCAGTTACTCGGTATCGGGGAACACTGAAGCTTTCTTT
>NA|NA|TRBV28|TRBJ1-5
CASTTRKNSNQPQHF
TGTGCCAGCACAACTAGGAAGAATAGCAATCAGCCCCAGCATTTT
>NA|TRBD1|TRBV30|TRBJ2-7
CAWSVQTGGEQYF
TGTGCCTGGAGTGTTCAAACAGGGGGCGAGCAGTACTTC
>NA|TRBD1|TRBV5-1|TRBJ2-7
CASSLEGTGSYEQYF
TGCGCCAGCAGCTTGGAAGGGACAGGAAGCTACGAGCAGTACTTC
>few|NA|TRBV6-1|TRBJ1-1
CASSEGVGRQNTEAFF
TGTGCCAGCAGTGAAGGTGTTGGGCGCCAGAACACTGAAGCTTTCTTT
>NA|NA|TRBV15|TRBJ1-6
CATSSIGDNNSPLHF
TGTGCCACCAGCTCGATAGGGGACAATAATTCACCCCTCCACTTT
>NA|TRBD1|TRBV6-1|TRBJ1-3
CASSPGQGFGNTIYF
TGTGCCAGCAGCCCGGGACAGGGGTTCGGAAACACCATATATTTT
>NA|TRBD1|TRBV29-1|TRBJ1-1
CSAGQGAGNTEAFF
TGCAGCGCAGGACAGGGGGCAGGGAACACTGAAGCTTTCTTT
>NA|TRBD1|TRBV7-2|TRBJ1-2
CASSLVGRGSGYTF
TGTGCCAGCAGCTTAGTCGGCAGGGGGTCTGGCTACACCTTC
>NA|NA|TRBV19|TRBJ2-3
CASSGWQGKPDTQYF
TGTGCCAGTAGTGGTTGGCAGGGGAAACCAGATACGCAGTATTTT
>once|NA|TRBV30|TRBJ1-3
CAWSWRGDTIYF
TGTGCCTGGAGTTGGCGGGGAGACACCATATATTTT
>NA|NA|TRBV6-5|TRBJ1-1
CASSYDRTNTEAFF
TGTGCCAGCAGTTACGACAGGACGAACACTGAAGCTTTCTTT
>NA|NA|TRBV4-2|TRBJ2-7
CASSHENGAVLGSEQYF
TGTGCCAGCAGCCACGAAAATGGGGCAGTGCTGGGGTCCGAGCAGTACTTC
>few|NA|TRBV19|TRBJ1-5
CASSTQGSNQPQHF
TGTGCCAGTAGTACCCAGGGTAGCAATCAGCCCCAGCATTTT
>NA|NA|TRBV5-4|TRBJ1-2
CASSLEAADYNYGYTF
TGTGCCAGCAGCTTGGAAGCAGCGGATTATAACTATGGCTACACCTTC
>NA|TRBD1|TRBV6-1|TRBJ2-5
CASSTGGSPETQYF
TGTGCCAGCAGTACAGGGGGCTCCCCTGAGACCCAGTACTTC
>NA|NA|TRBV19|TRBJ1-5
CASNSQARQPQHF
TGTGCCAGTAACAGCCAGGCACGTCAGCCCCAGCATTTT
>NA|TRBD1|TRBV18|TRBJ1-5
CASSPWGQGPNQPQHF
TGTGCCAGCTCACCTTGGGGACAGGGCCCCAATCAGCCCCAGCATTTT
>NA|TRBD1|TRBV28|TRBJ1-2
CASSFSTGVSRGYTF
TGTGCCAGCAGTTTCTCTACAGGGGTTTCGCGGGGCTACACCTTC
>once|NA|TRBV9|TRBJ1-1
CASSVGGQSVEAFF
TGTGCCAGCAGCGTAGGGGGGCAGTCCGTTGAAGCTTTCTTT
>NA|NA|TRBV30|TRBJ1-1
CAWSVRVGQEAFF
TGTGCCTGGAGTGTACGTGTTGGACAGGAAGCTTTCTTT
>NA|NA|TRBV19|TRBJ2-3
CASSLTSPDTQYF
TGTGCCAGTAGTCTGACAAGCCCAGATACGCAGTATTTT
>NA|TRBD1|TRBV30|TRBJ2-7
CAWAQGVYEQYF
TGTGCCTGGGCCCAGGGGGTCTACGAGCAGTACTTC
>NA|TRBD2|TRBV6-1|TRBJ2-3
CASSESGGLSTDTQYF
TGTGCCAGCAGTGAAAGCGGGGGACTCAGCACAGATACGCAGTATTTT
>NA|NA|TRBV10-3|TRBJ2-7
CAVWGGRTSYEQYF
TGTGCCGTTTGGGGGGGCCGCACGTCCTACGAGCAGTACTTC
>NA|NA|TRBV9|TRBJ1-2
CASSVSPRTSYGYTF
TGTGCCAGCAGCGTAAGCCCACGGACATCGTATGGCTACACCTTC
>NA|NA|TRBV28|TRBJ1-6
CASSRQDNSPLHF
TGTGCCAGCAGTAGACAGGACAATTCACCCCTCCACTTT
>once|TRBD1|TRBV6-1|TRBJ1-2
CASSRRTGADYGYTF
TGTGCCAGCTCCCGCCGGACAGGGGCCGACTATGGCTACACCTTC
>NA|NA|TRBV6-6|TRBJ1-1
CASSQGSTEAFF
TGTGCCAGCAGTCAGGGGAGCACTGAAGCTTTCTTT
>few|TRBD1|TRBV30|TRBJ1-6
CANGQGGSPLHF
TGTGCCAACGGACAGGGAGGGTCACCCCTCCACTTT
>NA|NA|TRBV5-4|TRBJ2-3
CASSLNAGITDTQYF
TGTGCCAGCAGTCTAAACGCCGGTATCACAGATACGCAGTATTTT
>NA|TRBD2|TRBV29-1|TRBJ2-7
CSVATSGSYEQYF
TGCAGCGTTGCGACTAGCGGCAGCTACGAGCAGTACTTC
>NA|NA|TRBV30|TRBJ1-6
CAWSAGTHSPLHF
TGTGCCTGGAGCGCGGGGACGCATTCACCCCTCCACTTT
>NA|TRBD1|TRBV6-1|TRBJ2-7
CASSESRLDRGRYEQYF
TGTGCCAGCAGTGAATCCCGTCTAGACAGGGGGCGGTACGAGCAGTACTTC
>NA|NA|TRBV11-2|TRBJ2-3
CASSPSLVRADTQYF
TGTGCCAGCAGCCCCTCCCTAGTGAGGGCAGATACGCAGTATTTT